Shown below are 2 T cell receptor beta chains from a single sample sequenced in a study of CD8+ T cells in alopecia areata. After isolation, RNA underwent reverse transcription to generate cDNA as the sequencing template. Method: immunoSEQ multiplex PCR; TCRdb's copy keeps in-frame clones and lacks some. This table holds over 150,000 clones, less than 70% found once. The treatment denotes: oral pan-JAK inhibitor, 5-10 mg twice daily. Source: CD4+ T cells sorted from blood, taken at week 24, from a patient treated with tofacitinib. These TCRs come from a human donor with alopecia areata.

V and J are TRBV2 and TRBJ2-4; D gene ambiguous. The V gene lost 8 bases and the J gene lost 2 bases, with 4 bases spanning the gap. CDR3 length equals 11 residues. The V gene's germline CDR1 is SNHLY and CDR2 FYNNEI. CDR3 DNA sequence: TGTGCCAGCTCTCCCAAAAACATTCAGTACTTC. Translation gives CASSPKNIQYF.

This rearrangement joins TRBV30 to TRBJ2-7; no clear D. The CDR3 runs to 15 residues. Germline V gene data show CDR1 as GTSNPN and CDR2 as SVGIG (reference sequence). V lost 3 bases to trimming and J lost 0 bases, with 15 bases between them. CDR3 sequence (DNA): TGTGCCTGGAGCCCTCTCTTACGCAGCTCCTACGAGCAGTACTTC. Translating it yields CAWSPLLRSSYEQYF.